This entry concerns a single TCR beta chain. Its antigen remains unknown. The data were obtained in a study of T cell responses to AZD1222 COVID-19 vaccine. Study information: Investigators merged groups given second doses at roughly 4 or roughly 12 weeks. Regarding the study as a whole: Reportedly, close to half of spike-specific TCRs are directed against unmutated variant regions. Compared with day 0, the breadth and depth of the Spike-specific TCR repertoire rose significantly after two doses of AZD1222. Clonal diversity was possibly underestimated, and the donors were mostly white British, with more females.

Some clones are missing from TCRdb's copy, which holds only in-frame ones; the method was immunoSEQ multiplex PCR. The sample yields about 85,000 clones, 90% seen once. This CDR3 has 15 amino acids. The V gene's germline CDR1 is WNHNN and CDR2 SYGVQD (reference sequence). V was pared by 5 bases and J by 1 base, with 4 bases of the junction left unmatched. Source: peripheral blood, taken on day 0 of AZD1222 vaccination. The receptor's source is an adult in good health. V and J are TRBV10-1 and TRBJ2-2, with 7 bases lining up with TRBD2. CDR3 coding DNA: TGCGCCAGCAGTAAGGAGCGGGGGAACACCGGGGAGCTGTTTTTT. Translated, it gives CASSKERGNTGELFF.